Detailed here is one T cell receptor (beta chain). This entry belongs to a study of low-dose radiotherapy and immunotherapy resistance in tumors. Study information: A dose of 1 Gy per fraction every two weeks went to Cohort 2, totaling 13 Gy over 26 weeks.

V lost 6 bases, J lost 2 bases, and 6 bases stayed unmatched. CDR1 is MDHEN, CDR2 SYDVKM, per germline. This CDR3 region has 15 residues. cDNA synthesis used a TRAV/TRBV-specific primer set for both chains. TCRs were put through 20 to 25 PCR cycles of amplification with Phusion. A constant-region primer and the V-primer adapter served as the primer pair. A single record per CDR3 protein comes from TCRdb applying MiXCR to the reads. This sample has 75,000 to 95,000 distinct CDR3 sequences; 9.4% occur once, and the top ten carry 1%. The sample's time point: before trial treatment. The TCR sequence derives from a male donor with prostate cancer. The chain combines TRBV28 with TRBJ2-3; the match to TRBD1 covers 9 bases. Sample: PBMCs, taken before treatment. The CDR3 region is CASSRTGVNTDTQYF. The CDR3 region has the DNA TGTGCCAGCAGCCGGACAGGGGTTAACACAGATACGCAGTATTTT. Together with reference TRBV28 and TRBJ2-3, the CDR3 gives the full variable domain: DVKVTQSSRYLVKRTGEKVFLECVQDMDHENMFWYRQDPGLGLRLIYFSYDVKMKEKGDIPEGYSVSREKKERFSLILESASTNQTSMYLCASSRTGVNTDTQYFGPGTRLTVL.